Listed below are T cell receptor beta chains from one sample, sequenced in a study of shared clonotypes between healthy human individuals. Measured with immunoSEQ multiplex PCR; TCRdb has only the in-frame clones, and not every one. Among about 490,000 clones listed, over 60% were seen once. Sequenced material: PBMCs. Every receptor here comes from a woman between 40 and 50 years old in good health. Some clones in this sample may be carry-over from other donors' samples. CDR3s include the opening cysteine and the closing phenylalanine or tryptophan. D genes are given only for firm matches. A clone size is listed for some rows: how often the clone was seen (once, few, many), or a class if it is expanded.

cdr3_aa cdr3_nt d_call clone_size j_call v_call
CASSPTGSGANVLTF TGTGCCAGCTCCCCCACAGGGTCTGGGGCCAACGTCCTGACTTTC . . TRBJ2-6 TRBV18
CARARGSSGRGETQYF TGTGCCCGGGCCCGTGGGTCTAGCGGGAGGGGTGAGACCCAGTACTTC TRBD2 . TRBJ2-5 TRBV30
CASSPYTGSNEQFF TGTGCCAGCTCACCGTACACAGGGTCTAATGAGCAGTTCTTC . . TRBJ2-1 TRBV18
CATSRAGEREGGELFF TGTGCCACCAGCAGGGCCGGGGAGCGGGAGGGGGGGGAGCTGTTTTTT TRBD2 few TRBJ2-2 TRBV15
CASSFNGQNYGYTF TGTGCCAGCAGCTTCAACGGACAGAACTATGGCTACACCTTC . . TRBJ1-2 TRBV7-2
CASSLFPGNTIYF TGTGCCAGCAGCCTCTTCCCTGGAAACACCATATATTTT . . TRBJ1-3 TRBV5-5
CASMEGTFSNRPQHF TGTGCCAGCATGGAGGGGACTTTTAGCAATCGGCCCCAGCATTTT . . TRBJ1-5 TRBV28
CASSVHRDGAYEQYF TGTGCCAGCAGTGTCCACCGGGACGGAGCCTACGAGCAGTACTTC . . TRBJ2-7 TRBV6-6
CSAIQGWDTEAFF TGCAGCGCCATACAGGGGTGGGACACTGAAGCTTTCTTT TRBD1 . TRBJ1-1 TRBV29-1
CASSPSGSILAQYF TGTGCCAGCAGCCCCTCCGGGTCGATTCTGGCGCAGTATTTT . few TRBJ2-3 TRBV7-2
CASSFLTQPQHF TGTGCCAGCAGTTTTTTGACTCAGCCCCAGCATTTT . . TRBJ1-5 TRBV28
CASSLFSGSTDTQYF TGTGCCAGCAGCCTATTCAGTGGGAGCACAGATACGCAGTATTTT . . TRBJ2-3 TRBV7-8
CASSLVVGSYEQYF TGTGCCAGCAGCTTAGTCGTCGGATCGTACGAGCAGTACTTC . . TRBJ2-7 TRBV11-2
CAISESDRGNEKLFF TGTGCCATCAGTGAGTCGGACAGGGGAAATGAAAAACTGTTTTTT TRBD1 . TRBJ1-4 TRBV10-3
CAIGQGKEKLFF TGTGCCATCGGACAGGGAAAGGAAAAACTGTTTTTT TRBD1 . TRBJ1-4 TRBV2
CASHLGWTEKLFF TGTGCCAGCCATTTGGGGTGGACTGAAAAACTGTTTTTT . . TRBJ1-4 TRBV6-6
CASSVASASPWGEAFF TGTGCCAGCAGCGTAGCGTCGGCTTCCCCGTGGGGTGAAGCTTTCTTT . . TRBJ1-1 TRBV9
CASRLRQGSEAFF TGTGCCAGCAGACTCAGACAGGGCTCTGAAGCTTTCTTT TRBD1 . TRBJ1-1 TRBV5-8
CASSPLAGSTDTQYF TGTGCTAGCAGCCCCTTAGCGGGCAGCACAGATACGCAGTATTTT TRBD2 . TRBJ2-3 TRBV7-7
CAISAPGTSGFSTDTQYF TGTGCCATCAGTGCCCCCGGGACTAGCGGGTTTAGCACAGATACGCAGTATTTT TRBD2 . TRBJ2-3 TRBV10-3
CASSVDWRPYEQYF TGTGCCAGCAGCGTAGATTGGAGACCCTACGAGCAGTACTTC . once TRBJ2-7 TRBV9
CASSPQGYSSIETQYF TGTGCCAGCAGCCCACAGGGCTATTCATCAATAGAGACCCAGTACTTC . . TRBJ2-5 TRBV5-4
CASSQVEREGKDEQFF TGCGCCAGCAGCCAAGTTGAGCGGGAGGGGAAGGATGAGCAGTTCTTC TRBD2 . TRBJ2-1 TRBV4-3
CASSSRQETQYF TGTGCCAGTAGTTCCAGGCAAGAGACCCAGTACTTC . . TRBJ2-5 TRBV19
CASSLYGRARYEQYF TGTGCCAGCAGCTTATATGGGAGGGCCAGGTACGAGCAGTACTTC TRBD2 . TRBJ2-7 TRBV7-9
CASSLDSNRGRATNEKLFF TGTGCCAGCAGCTTAGATTCAAACAGGGGGCGGGCAACTAATGAAAAACTGTTTTTT TRBD1 few TRBJ1-4 TRBV11-2
CALTRSLARSYEQYF TGTGCCCTCACCCGGTCCTTAGCGCGATCCTACGAGCAGTACTTC . . TRBJ2-7 TRBV27
CASSLSSGSLYERYF TGCGCCAGCAGCTTGTCGTCAGGGAGCTTGTACGAGCGGTACTTC . . TRBJ2-5 TRBV5-1
CASSLAGDYRDTQYF TGTGCCAGCAGCCTAGCGGGAGACTATCGAGATACGCAGTATTTT TRBD2 . TRBJ2-3 TRBV28
CASSSPGAPGTGDGWDEQYF TGTGCCAGCAGCTCCCCTGGGGCCCCCGGGACAGGGGATGGATGGGACGAGCAGTACTTC TRBD1 many TRBJ2-7 TRBV7-6
CASSFPSRERETQYF TGCGCCAGCAGCTTCCCCAGTAGGGAACGGGAGACCCAGTACTTC . . TRBJ2-5 TRBV5-1
CASTLRTGDVYTF TGTGCCAGTACCCTAAGGACAGGGGATGTCTACACCTTC TRBD1 . TRBJ1-2 TRBV19
CASSFGGGTSTDTQYF TGTGCCAGCAGCTTCGGTGGGGGAACTAGCACAGATACGCAGTATTTT . once TRBJ2-3 TRBV7-3
CASAGTGPNTDTQYF TGTGCCAGCGCCGGGACAGGGCCTAACACAGATACGCAGTATTTT TRBD1 . TRBJ2-3 TRBV2
CASSLFLTGTGPTGELFF TGCGCCAGCAGCCTTTTTTTGACCGGGACAGGGCCCACCGGGGAGCTGTTTTTT TRBD1 . TRBJ2-2 TRBV5-1
CASRNRGQETQYF TGTGCCAGCAGGAACAGGGGGCAAGAGACCCAGTACTTC TRBD1 . TRBJ2-5 TRBV28
CASSLTGGDEQYF TGTGCCAGCAGTTTGACAGGGGGGGACGAGCAGTACTTC TRBD1 . TRBJ2-7 TRBV27
CASSQTSGRALYEQYF TGTGCCAGCAGCCAAACTAGCGGGAGGGCCCTCTACGAGCAGTACTTC TRBD2 . TRBJ2-7 TRBV5-8
CASSQERTDNQPQHF TGCGCCAGCAGCCAAGAAAGGACAGATAATCAGCCCCAGCATTTT . . TRBJ1-5 TRBV4-3